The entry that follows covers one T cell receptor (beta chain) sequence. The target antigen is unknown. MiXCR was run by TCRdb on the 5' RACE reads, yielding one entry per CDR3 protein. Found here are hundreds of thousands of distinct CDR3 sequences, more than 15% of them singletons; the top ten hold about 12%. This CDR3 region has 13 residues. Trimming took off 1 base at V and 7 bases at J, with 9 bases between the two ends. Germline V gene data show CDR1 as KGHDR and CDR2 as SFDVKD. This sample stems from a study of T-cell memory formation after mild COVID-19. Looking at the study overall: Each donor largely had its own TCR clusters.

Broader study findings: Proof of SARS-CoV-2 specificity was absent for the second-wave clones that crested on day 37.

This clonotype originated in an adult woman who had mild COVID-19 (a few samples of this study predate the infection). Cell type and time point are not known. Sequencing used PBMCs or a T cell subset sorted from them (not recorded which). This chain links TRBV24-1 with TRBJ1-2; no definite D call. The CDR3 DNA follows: TGTGCCACCAGTGATTTCGATCAAAGTGGCTACACCTTC. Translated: CATSDFDQSGYTF.